Presented here are 17 T cell receptor beta chains from one specimen sequenced in a study of CD8 T cells in ankylosing spondylitis. TCRdb reprocessed the 5' RACE reads via MiXCR and lists one record per CDR3 protein. The sample consists of approximately 220,000 distinct CDR3 sequences, roughly 25% of them appearing once. The sample taken for sequencing was blood, either unsorted or a sorted T cell fraction (not recorded which). These receptors all come from a male donor with ankylosing spondylitis or in good health (not recorded which).

This clonotype was seen a handful of times. J is TRBJ2-7 and V is TRBV12-3 or TRBV12-4, with D maybe TRBD2 (6 bases). The length of the CDR3 is 15 residues. The V gene lost 4 bases and the J gene lost 6 bases, with 19 bases spanning the gap. Here the CDR3 reads CASSSAGTPTLEQYF. Here the CDR3 DNA reads TGTGCCAGCAGTTCGGCGGGAACCCCGACTCTCGAGCAGTACTTC.

There are a few counts of this clonotype. V usage is TRBV12-3 or TRBV12-4 and J usage is TRBJ2-2; unclear D gene. V was pared by 4 bases and J by 1 base, with 7 bases between. The length of the CDR3 is 14 residues. Here the CDR3 DNA reads TGTGCCAGCAGTTCTCGACGGAACACCGGGGAGCTGTTTTTT. As protein: CASSSRRNTGELFF.

The table lists this clonotype with many counts. This chain connects TRBV5-1 to TRBJ2-7, with TRBD1 identical over 10 bases. This CDR3 has 16 residues. Germline values: CDR1 SGHRS, CDR2 YFSETQ. V shed 3 bases and J 5 bases; nucleotides not matched to a gene: 11. As DNA, the CDR3 is TGCGCCAGCAGCTCGAGCAAAGACAGGGGGCCCCACGAGCAGTACTTC. Translation: CASSSSKDRGPHEQYF.

This chain links TRBV6-1 with TRBJ2-3; TRBD2 matches 9 bases. Germline V lookup: CDR1 MNHNS, CDR2 SASEGT. J gave up 0 bases and V 5 bases, and 12 bases lay outside the gene matches. The CDR3 is 18 amino acids. The CDR3 bases are TGTGCCAGCAGTAAGCTAGCGGGATCTTTCCTAAGCACAGATACGCAGTATTTT. Translating gives CASSKLAGSFLSTDTQYF.

The CDR3 DNA follows: TGCAGTGCTCAAAGGGGGGGAGGGATATCCTACGAGCAGTACTTC. Its protein product is CSAQRGGGISYEQYF. The chain uses TRBV20-1 and TRBJ2-7, with a weak D call TRBD2 (7 bases). V was shortened by 5 bases and J by 1 base, with 18 bases between the two germline ends. The CDR3 is 15 amino acids. The germline V gene has CDR1 DFQATT and CDR2 SNEGSKA (reference sequence).

In its sample, this clonotype was seen a few times. V is TRBV10-3 and J is TRBJ2-7; D call uncertain. Germline V gives CDR1 ENHRY, CDR2 SYGVKD. The CDR3 has 13 amino acids. The V and J ends lost 4 bases and 3 bases respectively, with 10 bases between them. CDR3 protein: CAISVGVGYEQYF. The CDR3 coding sequence is TGTGCCATCAGTGTAGGAGTAGGCTACGAGCAGTACTTC.

Only a few counts were recorded for this clonotype. V gene TRBV20-1 combines with J gene TRBJ2-7; 8 bases line up with TRBD1. Trimming removed 5 bases from V and 3 bases from J; junction bases left unmatched: 6. There are 13 residues in the CDR3. From germline, CDR1 is DFQATT and CDR2 SNEGSKA (reference sequence). As DNA, the CDR3 is TGCAGTGCTCACAGGACAGGGAGCTACGAGCAGTACTTC. Translated: CSAHRTGSYEQYF.

The chain is built from TRBV6-1 and TRBJ2-1; 7 bases align to TRBD2. The CDR3 is 14 amino acids. Germline-derived CDR1 and CDR2 are MNHNS and SASEGT. The ends lost 6 bases at V and 4 bases at J; junction bases unmatched: 6. CDR3 sequence (DNA): TGTGCCAGCAGGGGGGAGGGTCCTTACAATGAGCAGTTCTTC. It specifies CASRGEGPYNEQFF.

This clonotype was recorded many times. The V call is TRBV20-1, the J call TRBJ2-1; 12 positions agree with TRBD2. Germline assignment: CDR1 DFQATT and CDR2 SNEGSKA (reference sequence). This CDR3 comprises 15 residues. V was clipped by 3 bases and J by 9 bases; unmatched bases: 9. The CDR3 protein is CSASRTSGKGGEQFF. The CDR3 nucleotides read TGCAGTGCTAGCCGGACTAGCGGGAAGGGGGGTGAGCAGTTCTTC.

The chain is built from TRBV3-1 and TRBJ2-1; D call uncertain. This CDR3 comprises 12 residues. Trimming removed 3 bases at V and 7 bases at J, with 7 bases between. Germline CDR1 LGHDT, CDR2 YNNKEL (reference sequence). CDR3 loop: CASSHPANEQFF. For the CDR3, the DNA is TGTGCCAGCAGCCATCCGGCAAATGAGCAGTTCTTC.

The V and J genes are TRBV6-5 and TRBJ1-6; maybe TRBD1 (6 bases). The CDR3 consists of 14 residues. The V end lost 1 base, the J end lost 6 bases, and 7 bases lay between the germline ends. Germline CDR1 and CDR2: MNHEY and SVGAGI. CDR3 region: CASSYWTANSPLHF. The DNA for the CDR3 is TGTGCCAGCAGTTACTGGACAGCTAATTCACCCCTCCACTTT.

In its sample, this clonotype was seen many times. The V gene is TRBV5-1, the J gene TRBJ2-1, with 13 bases identical to TRBD2. Germline trimming cut 3 bases from V and 7 bases from J; bases unmatched to any gene: 4. Germline lookup yields CDR1 SGHRS and CDR2 YFSETQ. The CDR3 has 15 amino acids. The CDR3 protein is CASSSGTSGVNEQFF. The DNA of the CDR3 is TGCGCCAGCAGCTCCGGGACTAGCGGGGTGAATGAGCAGTTCTTC.

This clonotype was counted at least ten times. The gene calls are TRBV20-1 and TRBJ2-3; TRBD2 matches at 8 bases. There are 12 residues in the CDR3. Germline V gene lookup returns CDR1 DFQATT and CDR2 SNEGSKA (reference sequence). V shed 8 bases and J 2 bases; nucleotides not matched to a gene: 3. The CDR3, as DNA: TGCAGTACTGGACTAGCCACAGATACGCAGTATTTT. This sequence encodes CSTGLATDTQYF.

There are many counts of this clonotype. V gene TRBV25-1 combines with J gene TRBJ2-3, with D maybe TRBD2 (7 bases). Germline V gene data show CDR1 as MGHDK and CDR2 as SYGVNS. The CDR3 extends over 16 amino acids. Trimming removed 4 bases from V and 3 bases from J, with 17 bases in between. The CDR3 sequence is CASSVRWGRGTDTQYF. The DNA for the CDR3 is TGTGCCAGCAGTGTACGCTGGGGGCGGGGGACAGATACGCAGTATTTT.

Only a few counts were recorded for this clonotype. V is TRBV20-1 and J is TRBJ2-2, with 12 bases fitting TRBD1. Germline V lookup: CDR1 DFQATT, CDR2 SNEGSKA (reference sequence). Trimming removed 6 bases from V and 8 bases from J; junction bases left unmatched: 16. This CDR3 has 17 amino acids. The DNA for the CDR3 is TGCAGTGCCCCTTCAACGGGACAGGGGGCGCCTAAAGGGGAGCTGTTTTTT. It encodes CSAPSTGQGAPKGELFF.

This clonotype was seen many times. The genes are TRBV5-1 and TRBJ2-7; D perhaps matches TRBD2 (5 bases). Germline assignment: CDR1 SGHRS and CDR2 YFSETQ. Trimming left V 0 bases short and J 3 bases short, with 31 bases between. The CDR3 is 21 amino acids. The CDR3 DNA follows: TGCGCCAGCAGCTTGGCCGGGCGGGTGACTAAGTCGGCCATCTGGCTCTACGAGCAGTACTTC. The encoded protein is CASSLAGRVTKSAIWLYEQYF.

This clonotype was counted many times. This chain uses TRBV20-1 with TRBJ1-1; TRBD1 is a possible D gene (6 bases). The CDR3 covers 13 residues. V shed 2 bases and J shed 8 bases, with 15 bases lying between them. Germline lookup yields CDR1 DFQATT and CDR2 SNEGSKA (reference sequence). The CDR3 reads CSARNRQGREAFF. CDR3 bases: TGCAGTGCTAGAAATCGCCAGGGGAGAGAAGCTTTCTTT.